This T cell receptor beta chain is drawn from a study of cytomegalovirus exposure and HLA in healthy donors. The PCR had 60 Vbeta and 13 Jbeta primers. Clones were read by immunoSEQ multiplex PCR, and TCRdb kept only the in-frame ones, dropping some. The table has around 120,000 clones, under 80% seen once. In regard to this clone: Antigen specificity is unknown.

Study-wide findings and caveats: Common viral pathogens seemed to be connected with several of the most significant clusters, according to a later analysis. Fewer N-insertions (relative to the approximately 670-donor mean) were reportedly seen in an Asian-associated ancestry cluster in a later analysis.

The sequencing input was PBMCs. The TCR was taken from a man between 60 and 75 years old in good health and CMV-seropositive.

Here the CDR3 reads CASTDRGPTGNTIYF. CDR3 DNA sequence: TGTGCCAGCACCGACAGGGGGCCCACTGGAAACACCATATATTTT. The V call is TRBV2, the J call TRBJ1-3; 10 positions match TRBD1. Germline assignment: CDR1 SNHLY and CDR2 FYNNEI. This CDR3 region has 15 residues. V shed 7 bases and J 2 bases; nucleotides not matched to a gene: 5.